This entry describes one T cell receptor beta chain. The cDNA for TCR beta came from 5'RACE template switching with UMIs. TCRdb processed the 5' RACE reads again and assigns one entry to each CDR3 protein, with no DNA. The table for this sample gives 25,000 to 35,000 distinct CDR3 sequences. These data come from a study of T cells expressing NK-cell markers. CDR3 length: 16 residues. Looked up from germline, CDR1 is SGDLS and CDR2 is YYNGEE. Sequencing was carried out using blood T cells: a sorted CD56 or NKG2C T cell subset, CD4+ or CD8+ T cells, or bulk PBMC T cells (not recorded which). The genes are TRBV9 and TRBJ2-3; TCRdb's D call, TRBD1, is unchecked because there is no DNA. The receptor comes from a woman aged 18 to 75 in good health. The CDR3 protein is CASSVYGGPSTDTQYF.